This TCR beta chain was identified in a study of naive and memory T cell subsets. This CDR3 spans 14 amino acids. Germline CDR1 and CDR2: DFQATT and SNEGSKA (reference sequence). Losses at the gene ends were 6 bases for V and 1 base for J; bases not matched to a gene: 6. Two oligonucleotides, mixed equimolar, formed the beta constant-region primer covering TRBC1 and TRBC2. An oligonucleotide with the SP2 primer and a 12-nucleotide UMI was ligated to the cDNA 3' end. A single record per CDR3 protein comes from TCRdb applying MiXCR to the UMI-ligation and nested PCR reads. Of 70,000 to 95,000 distinct CDR3 sequences listed, over 7% are singletons.

The sequenced material came from central memory CD4+ T cells from blood. The chain combines TRBV20-1 with TRBJ2-7, with TRBD2 identical over 10 bases. The source of this sequence is a human donor in good health. The chain's CDR3 is CSATWTSGSYEQYF. The CDR3 DNA reads as TGCAGTGCCACCTGGACTAGCGGTTCCTACGAGCAGTACTTC.